This T cell receptor beta chain was identified in a study of blood T cell repertoires in COVID-19. Study as a whole: The origin of the acute and convalescent COVID-19 samples was the United States, Italy and Spain. From T cells, B-cell-depleted T cells, or PBMCs came the material, which was cDNA or gDNA.

As handled by the study authors: Reference gene primer amplification gave estimated nucleated cell counts. Only in-frame clones appear in the TCRdb table, and some are missing; sequencing was by immunoSEQ multiplex PCR. From that table come the V and J calls and clone size; the DNA was used to work out D and trimming. The repertoire holds hundreds of thousands of clones, over 85% seen once, with 0.8% to 0.9% in the top ten. Seattle patient enrollment occurred during active infection, with longitudinal follow-up thereafter. The CDR3 runs 17 residues. Germline V gene data show CDR1 as MGHRA and CDR2 as YSYEKL. The V and J ends lost 0 bases and 10 bases respectively, with 25 bases between them.

The TCR was taken from a man younger than 35 with COVID-19, enrolled during active disease. V gene TRBV4-1 combines with J gene TRBJ2-7; D possibly corresponds to TRBD2 (6 bases). The sample was peripheral blood. The CDR3 DNA reads TGCGCCAGCAGCCAAGACTGGGAGGAGGGCAGTAGAAAGGTACAGTACTTC. This translates into CASSQDWEEGSRKVQYF.